This T cell receptor (beta chain) was observed in a study of tumor-infiltrating lymphocytes in primary liver carcinoma. Whole-study results and caveats: In tumor-adjacent and tumor-blood pairs, overlap was lower than in tumor region pairs.

Per the germline V gene, CDR1 is MNHNY and CDR2 is SVGAGI (reference sequence). The CDR3 runs 15 residues. Trimming cost V 6 bases and J 4 bases; bases outside gene matches: 8. A constant-region primer primed TCR beta cDNA synthesis from roughly 520 ng of total RNA. Three nested multiplex PCR rounds, a slightly modified ARM-PCR, produced the libraries for TCR beta. The study ran its first two PCR rounds for around 10 cycles each, using TRBV1-TRBV30 forward primers and a C-beta reverse primer. TCRdb reanalysed the multiplex PCR reads using MiXCR and keeps one entry per CDR3 protein. The sample consists of more than 90,000 distinct CDR3 sequences, around 71% of them appearing once. Between roughly 20 and 30 mg of unsorted bulk tissue served as the source from which RNA and DNA were co-extracted. Sampling of every tumor involved five separate regions. These included the tumor centre. To note about this clonotype: What it binds is unknown. A much larger clone differs from this one at a single base, so this may be a read error. In this CDR3 the conserved last residue, phenylalanine or tryptophan, is missing, so a read error is likely.

The V and J genes are TRBV6-6 and TRBJ2-3; 9 bases map to TRBD2. Sequencing was performed on liver tumor tissue from sampling region 2. Specified subset: tumor region T2, inferior pole. This TCR was sampled from a woman in her fifties or sixties with primary liver carcinoma and hepatitis B virus infection. Here the CDR3 reads CASSPLAGSADTQYL. CDR3 sequence (DNA): TGTGCCAGCAGCCCCCTAGCGGGGAGCGCAGATACGCAGTATCTT.